The present entry profiles one T cell receptor (beta chain) with its context. The data were produced by immunoSEQ multiplex PCR, yet TCRdb's version contains in-frame clones alone and is incomplete. The sample has about 400,000 clones, about nine tenths seen once. This record comes from a study of blood T cell repertoires in COVID-19. CDR3 length: 14 residues. Trimming took off 3 bases at V and 3 bases at J, with 9 bases between the two ends. Germline lookup yields CDR1 MDHEN and CDR2 SYDVKM. Each participant's cohort was designated according to participant-reported clinical history. Cohort 3 recovery required two negative PCRs, clearance, or symptom resolution.

The sequencing sample was made of PBMCs or T cells enriched from blood (not recorded which). The TCR originated in a woman in her twenties or thirties who had recovered from COVID-19. The rearrangement joins TRBV28 to TRBJ2-1, with D maybe TRBD2 (5 bases). CDR3 amino acids: CASSLLGSYNEQFF. For the CDR3, the DNA is TGTGCCAGCAGTTTGTTAGGGAGCTACAATGAGCAGTTCTTC. The variable domain in full, with the rest retrieved from reference TRBV28 and TRBJ2-1, is DVKVTQSSRYLVKRTGEKVFLECVQDMDHENMFWYRQDPGLGLRLIYFSYDVKMKEKGDIPEGYSVSREKKERFSLILESASTNQTSMYLCASSLLGSYNEQFFGPGTRLTVL.